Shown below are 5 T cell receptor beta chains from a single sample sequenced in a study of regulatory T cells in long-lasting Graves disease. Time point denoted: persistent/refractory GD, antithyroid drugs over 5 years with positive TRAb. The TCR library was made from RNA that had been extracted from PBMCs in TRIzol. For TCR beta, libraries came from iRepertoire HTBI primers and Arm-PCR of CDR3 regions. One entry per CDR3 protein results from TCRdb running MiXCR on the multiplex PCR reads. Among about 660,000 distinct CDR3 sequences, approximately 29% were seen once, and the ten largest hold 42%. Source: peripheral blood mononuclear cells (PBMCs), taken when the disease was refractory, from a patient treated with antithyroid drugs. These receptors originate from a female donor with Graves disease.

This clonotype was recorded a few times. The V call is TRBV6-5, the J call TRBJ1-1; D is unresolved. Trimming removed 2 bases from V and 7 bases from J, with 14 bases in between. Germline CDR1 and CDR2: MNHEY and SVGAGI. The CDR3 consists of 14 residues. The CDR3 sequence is CASSYGGGRNEAFF. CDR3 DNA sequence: TGTGCCAGCAGTTACGGCGGTGGGCGCAATGAAGCTTTCTTT.

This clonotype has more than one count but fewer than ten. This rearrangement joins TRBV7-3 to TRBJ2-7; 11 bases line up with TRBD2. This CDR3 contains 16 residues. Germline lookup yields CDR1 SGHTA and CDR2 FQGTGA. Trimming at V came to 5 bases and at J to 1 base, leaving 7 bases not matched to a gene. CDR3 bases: TGTGCCAGCAGCCCCCCTAGCGGGAGGAGGTCCTACGAGCAGTACTTC. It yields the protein CASSPPSGRRSYEQYF.

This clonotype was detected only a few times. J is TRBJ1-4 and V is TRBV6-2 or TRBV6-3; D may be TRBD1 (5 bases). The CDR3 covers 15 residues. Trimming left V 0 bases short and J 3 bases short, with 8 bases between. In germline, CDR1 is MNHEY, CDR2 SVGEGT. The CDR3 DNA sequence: TGTGCCAGCAGTTACTCTGTGGGGGCTAATGAAAAACTGTTTTTT. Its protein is CASSYSVGANEKLFF.

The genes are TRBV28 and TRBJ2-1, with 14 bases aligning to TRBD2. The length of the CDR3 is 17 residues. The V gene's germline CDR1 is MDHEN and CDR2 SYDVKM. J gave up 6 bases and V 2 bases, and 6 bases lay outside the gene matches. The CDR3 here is CASSLPTSGRESNEQFF. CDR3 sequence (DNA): TGTGCCAGCAGTTTACCGACTAGCGGGAGGGAGAGCAATGAGCAGTTCTTC.

CDR3 loop: CASSEAFSGIQLYGYTF. DNA of the CDR3: TGTGCCAGCAGTGAAGCTTTTTCCGGCATACAACTCTATGGCTACACCTTC. The chain joins TRBV2 to TRBJ1-2; D unresolved. This CDR3 has 17 residues. Germline V gene sequence: CDR1 SNHLY, CDR2 FYNNEI. The germline V and J ends were trimmed by 0 bases and 4 bases, with 18 bases remaining between them.